This TCR beta chain was sequenced in a study of cytomegalovirus exposure and HLA in healthy donors (dated by TCRdb to 2017 to 2019). The study in broad terms: In an earlier analysis of about 560 of the donors, 250 to 350 Gb of sequence data and some 100 million unique TCR beta sequences from 150 million to 200 million T cells were reported. Alongside the repertoire data, information on donor age, sex, ethnicity and CMV serostatus was compiled. In an earlier analysis of 587 of the donors, high-throughput TCR beta sequencing was used to judge whether each TCR beta V gene segment behaved as functional or pseudogenic. HLA typing included class I and class II loci at four-digit resolution. The number of typed donors differed by locus: about 620-640 for A, B, C, DRB1 and DQB1; approximately 520 for DQA1; around 610 for DPA1; and about 450 for DPB1. On average, 235,054 unique TCR beta nucleotide sequences were sequenced per donor among about 400 genotyped donors of the cohort, with 15% to 20% of those sequences being non-productive. Several DR-DQ haplotypes were treated as single units for association and clustering because of strong linkage in the cohort. An early release covering roughly 640 HLA-typed donors comprised approximately 300 gigabases of sequencing data and tens of millions of unique TCR sequences. Using immunosequencing, the study profiled T cell repertoires from about 610 subjects and related those repertoires to cytomegalovirus serostatus. Rather than using new phenotypic data, the later analysis identified candidate immune exposures from TCR beta sequences and from how often those sequences occurred across donors. Of the roughly 390 genotyped donors, over 65% fell in the genetic ancestry cluster associated with self-reported Caucasian donors. A later analysis re-analyzed previously published TCR beta repertoires from several hundred donors and added high-resolution HLA genotyping to study TCR occurrence patterns. To predict cytomegalovirus infection status, the study combined high-throughput TCR immunosequencing, statistical association of individual TCRs with disease status, and machine learning. In a later genetic analysis, genome-wide SNP genotypes for about 55% of the roughly 700 donors were used, and that subset was treated as a discovery cohort. A separate validation cohort of 100 to 150 different subjects was used in addition to the 666-subject first cohort. The aim of the study was to test whether cataloging public T cell receptors could identify signatures of past pathogen exposure. All discovery cohort repertoires had been generated on a single sequencing platform.

Study-level results and caveats: For the cohort, immune exposure information was limited to CMV serostatus. In this cohort, only TCR beta chains were sequenced, and detectable features were limited by the absence of alpha or paired-chain data. A later analysis reported that several top co-occurrence clusters appeared linked to parvovirus B19, influenza, CMV and Epstein-Barr virus. In both the original and validation cohorts, the classifier was reported to diagnose cytomegalovirus status with high specificity and sensitivity. Because the 87-base-pair reads could not distinguish some IMGT-functional V segments, including TRBV6-2 and TRBV6-3, those segments were excluded. Presence/absence analyses assumed roughly uniform sequencing depth across donors, an assumption that may not hold. At a false discovery rate of 0.05, a later analysis linked some 17,000 TCR beta sequences to specific HLA alleles. In a later genetic analysis, a missense DCLRE1C variant was associated with V-gene and J-gene trimming of TCR beta chains, and the association was replicated in an independent cohort. A later genetic analysis reported fewer N-insertions in productive TCRs among donors in an Asian-associated ancestry cluster than the roughly 690-donor mean. Strong co-occurrence of HLA alleles, especially DR and DQ, made assigning TCR associations to individual alleles difficult. The sequencing pipeline was judged likely to have produced a cluster of highly shared sequence variants as a technical artifact. While some public TCRs were present in many individuals, most TCR sequences turned up only very rarely across donors. According to a later analysis, TCR association rates differed among HLA loci, with DRB1 alleles showing the most associated TCRs and HLA-C alleles showing the fewest. Most CMV-associated TCR beta chains appeared to be HLA-restricted in a later analysis, and the HLA associations seemed to be driven largely by CMV exposure. Linkage disequilibrium might explain the correlated functional status among segregating V segments, but an unknown experimental factor could not be excluded. A further reported finding was that TCR beta sequences accurately predicted the HLA-A and HLA-B alleles for most subjects in the first cohort. The study listed 150 to 200 TCR beta chains as associated with cytomegalovirus. A later analysis found that HLA-associated TCR beta chains were more clonally expanded and had lower generation probabilities than equally common non-associated chains. Because some donors lacked HLA typing at each locus, the association tests relied only on the typed subset. In vitro tests confirmed that three of the cytomegalovirus-associated TCR beta chains recognize cytomegalovirus antigens. Because counts were too low, about 15 rarely observed V segments, including chromosome 9 orphons, were left out of the earlier analysis of approximately 580 of the donors. In an earlier analysis of fewer than 750 of the donors, most TCR beta V segments were observed in productive rearrangements about 87% or about 30% of the time, broadly matching IMGT annotations. According to the authors, the approach could potentially be generalized to other disease states and immunological phenotypes.

Library prep was done by the immunoSEQ multiplex PCR assay. For the multiplex PCR, a mixture combining 60 forward primers for TCR Vbeta segments and 13 reverse primers for TCR Jbeta segments was used. The CDR3 region of rearranged TCR beta genes was amplified from genomic DNA with a multiplex PCR assay. Amplified TCR beta libraries were sequenced as 87-base-pair reads on the Illumina HiSeq System. The study's own analysis went as follows. A later analysis tallied 70 million to 100 million unique TCR beta chains across the 666 repertoires, and around 12 million of those chains were shared by two or more donors. To remove PCR and sequencing errors, raw reads were error-corrected and collapsed into unique sequences using a nearest-neighbor algorithm that merged closely related sequences. Alignment of CDR3 sequences to IMGT reference sequences was used to assign V, D and J gene segments. Each retained sequence needed at least a six-nucleotide match to both a V gene segment and a J gene segment. Rearrangements were classified as productive when the CDR3 lacked stop codons and remained in frame with V and J, and all other rearrangements were classified as non-productive. Following IMGT convention, CDR3 was defined as the stretch from the second conserved V-encoded cysteine up to the conserved J-encoded phenylalanine. In an earlier analysis of approximately 500 of the donors, sequences lacking an unambiguous match to a single V gene segment were excluded. An earlier analysis of approximately 590 of the donors called V segments functional above 56.7% productive rearrangements and segregating when the between-donor standard deviation exceeded 5%. To diagnose cytomegalovirus status from the catalog of TCR beta chain sequences, a statistical classification framework was built. V and J gene assignment, in a later analysis, came from comparing TCR nucleotide sequences with IMGT/GENE-DB human TR gene sequences. Using the TCRdist pipeline, a later analysis assigned CDR3 sequences along with most-parsimonious VDJ recombination scenarios. In a later analysis, every TCR beta chain was defined by the combination of its CDR3 amino acid sequence and its V-gene family, and reads without a unique V-gene family were dropped. A later analysis removed several hundred highly shared, low-generation-probability nucleotide sequences to deal with suspected cross-contamination and a sequencing artifact. For each public chain, a later analysis derived a clonal expansion index from normalized ranks of inferred template counts within each repertoire. Generation probabilities in a later analysis came from a VDJ recombination model fitted to out-of-frame rearrangements, and those results were checked against IGoR. In a later analysis, hypergeometric tests were used to score TCR-TCR, TCR-HLA and TCR-CMV co-occurrence, with a repertoire-size bias correction applied to TCR pairs. In a later analysis, false discovery rates were estimated by permuting HLA or CMV assignments 20 times. In a later analysis, co-occurring TCRs were grouped with DBSCAN, and TCRdist sequence similarity was added when clustering was performed within HLA-allele-positive subsets. Repertoires with fewer than 30,000 or more than 120,000 public chains, plus five repertoires with anomalous nucleotide sharing, were excluded from co-occurrence clustering. TCRdb holds this immuneACCESS table with in-frame rearrangements only. Some clones are missing; in checked studies, unresolved V genes explain under half, and the rest has no known cause. V and J calls and clone size follow that table, whereas D and trimming were derived from the DNA. The sample table lists approximately 110,000 clones, approximately 72% of them with a count of one. The ten largest clones add up to roughly 8.2% of the sample.

V was cut back by 9 bases and J by 2 bases, leaving a gap of 12 bases between them. For CDR1 and CDR2, the germline V gene lists SGHAT and FQNNGV. From the cysteine through the phenylalanine, the CDR3 covers 13 amino acids. The only DNA kept is the CDR3, 39 bases in frame from the first base. The cohort was made up of about 610 healthy bone marrow donors. At the time of sampling, every cohort member was nominally healthy, though immune exposures that went unrecorded were likely present. The donor was CMV seropositive and belonged to the group of a few hundred seropositive cohort members. A peripheral blood sample was collected from each donor, and TCR beta sequencing was performed on peripheral blood mononuclear cells. The Qiagen DNeasy Blood Extraction Kit was used to extract genomic DNA from the blood cell samples. For this clone: The clone's antigen remains unknown. No much larger clonotype is one base removed from it; base qualities were not supplied.

This chain is built from TRBV11-2 and TRBJ2-3, with the D segment identity uncertain. Input material: PBMCs. The receptor's source is a woman aged 40 to 49 in good health and CMV-seropositive. The DNA sequence follows: TGTGCCAGTCTACAGCCAAACACAGATACGCAGTATTTT. This sequence encodes CASLQPNTDTQYF.